Following are 24 T cell receptor beta chains from one sample sequenced in a study of cytomegalovirus exposure and HLA in healthy donors. With 60 Vbeta and 13 Jbeta primers, the PCR was carried out. Method: immunoSEQ multiplex PCR; TCRdb's copy keeps in-frame clones and lacks some. Of some 220,000 clones listed, roughly 85% are singletons. What was sequenced was PBMCs. The receptors were gathered from a girl under 10 years old in good health and CMV-seronegative.

This chain links TRBV5-1 with TRBJ2-2; the D gene is possibly TRBD1 (5 bases). Trimming shortened V by 4 bases and J by 5 bases, and 18 bases separated the two germline ends. Germline CDR1 SGHRS, CDR2 YFSETQ. CDR3 size: 16 residues. The CDR3 coding sequence is TGCGCCAGCAGCCCTCCCGGACGGACACCTACCGGGGAGCTGTTTTTT. Its protein product is CASSPPGRTPTGELFF.

The chain combines TRBV4-1 with TRBJ1-5; D uncertain. The CDR3 has 17 residues. CDR1 is MGHRA, CDR2 YSYEKL, per germline. V was clipped by 2 bases and J by 0 bases, with 14 bases between them. Written as DNA, the CDR3 is TGCGCCAGCAGCCAACTCTGGGCAGCAAATAGCAATCAGCCCCAGCATTTT. This sequence encodes CASSQLWAANSNQPQHF.

The chain joins TRBV4-2 to TRBJ2-3; possible D gene TRBD2, 6 bases. V dropped 4 bases and J dropped 2 bases, with 13 bases sitting between them. Germline loops: CDR1 LGHNA, CDR2 YNFKEQ. The length of the CDR3 is 15 residues. Here the CDR3 DNA reads TGTGCCAGCAGCCCGGGGGACCCACTCACAGATACGCAGTATTTT. Translated, it gives CASSPGDPLTDTQYF.

The rearrangement uses TRBV19 and TRBJ2-7, with a weak D call TRBD2 (7 bases). The CDR3 runs 16 residues. V shed 5 bases and J shed 2 bases, with 19 bases lying between them. Germline V gene lookup returns CDR1 LNHDA and CDR2 SQIVND (reference sequence). The CDR3 sequence is CASSPARGGGTYEQYF. Here the CDR3 DNA reads TGTGCCAGTAGTCCGGCGAGGGGGGGCGGTACCTACGAGCAGTACTTC.

The chain has TRBV29-1 and TRBJ1-4; maybe TRBD1 (6 bases). Germline lookup yields CDR1 SQVTM and CDR2 ANQGSEA. Trimming took 6 bases from V and 7 from J, leaving 12 bases between them. This CDR3 has 12 residues. The CDR3 coding sequence is TGCAGCGTCGCACAGGGAAGTGAAAAACTGTTTTTT. Translating it yields CSVAQGSEKLFF.

V is TRBV23-1 and J is TRBJ2-7; 10 bases map to TRBD1. TRBV23-1 is labeled an ORF, and its function is uncertain. This CDR3 is 12 amino acids long. The CDR3 bases are TGCGGAAAGGGACAGGGGCTTTCCGAGCAGTACTTC. Translating gives CGKGQGLSEQYF.

This clone was seen a handful of times. The chain carries TRBV7-3 and TRBJ2-3; 9 nucleotides match TRBD2. Germline V lookup: CDR1 SGHTA, CDR2 FQGTGA. There are 15 residues in the CDR3. J was trimmed by 4 bases and V by 2 bases; bases with no gene match: 4. DNA for the CDR3: TGTGCCAGCAGCTTACTAGCGGGATTCCCAGATACGCAGTATTTT. It specifies CASSLLAGFPDTQYF.

This chain connects TRBV7-2 to TRBJ1-2; a possible D gene is TRBD1 (5 bases). V lost 0 bases and J lost 0, with 5 bases in between. This CDR3 spans 14 amino acids. CDR1 is SGHTA and CDR2 is FQGNSA in the germline V gene. CDR3 DNA sequence: TGTGCCAGCAGCTTAGCGACAGCTAACTATGGCTACACCTTC. Protein: CASSLATANYGYTF.

Notes on this clone: At the DNA level, this CDR3 is encoded by other sequences in the same sample as well. The chain carries TRBV14 and TRBJ2-6, with 7 bases identical to TRBD2. With V trimmed by 0 bases and J by 3 bases, 11 bases remained unmatched. CDR3 size: 19 residues. Germline V gene data show CDR1 as SGHDN and CDR2 as FVKESK. The CDR3 reads CASSQEVGGRFYGANVLTF. The CDR3 DNA reads TGTGCCAGCAGCCAAGAAGTGGGAGGGAGGTTCTATGGGGCCAACGTCCTGACTTTC.

The genes are TRBV7-2 and TRBJ1-2, with D maybe TRBD1 (6 bases). The CDR3 totals 13 residues. The germline V and J ends were trimmed by 4 bases and 7 bases, with 13 bases remaining between them. Germline loops: CDR1 SGHTA, CDR2 FQGNSA. The CDR3 is CASSSKNRAGYTF. CDR3 bases: TGTGCCAGCAGCTCGAAAAACAGGGCTGGCTACACCTTC.

The V and J genes are TRBV2 and TRBJ2-2; 9 nucleotides align to TRBD2. Germline values: CDR1 SNHLY, CDR2 FYNNEI. The CDR3 runs to 15 residues. V lost 11 bases, J lost 5 bases, and 12 bases stayed unmatched. The CDR3 here is CAGERRGGLTGELFF. For the CDR3, the DNA is TGTGCCGGGGAGAGGCGGGGGGGCCTGACCGGGGAGCTGTTTTTT.

The rearrangement links TRBV6-5 to TRBJ2-2; TRBD2 might be the D (6 bases). CDR1 and CDR2 (germline): MNHEY, SVGAGI. Trimming took off 0 bases at V and 3 bases at J, with 11 bases between the two ends. CDR3 length: 16 residues. CDR3 sequence: CASSYSGRGHTGELFF. CDR3 nucleotide sequence: TGTGCCAGCAGTTACTCCGGGCGGGGACACACCGGGGAGCTGTTTTTT.

This rearrangement joins TRBV29-1 to TRBJ2-1; 8 bases map to TRBD2. The CDR3 is 13 amino acids. Germline assignment: CDR1 SQVTM and CDR2 ANQGSEA. CDR3 DNA sequence: TGCAGTATAATCAGCGGGAGAGTCTATGAGCAGTTCTTC. The encoded protein is CSIISGRVYEQFF.

This chain links TRBV5-1 with TRBJ1-5; no clear D. The CDR3 consists of 15 residues. Trimming took off 0 bases at V and 3 bases at J, with 10 bases between the two ends. Germline CDR1 SGHRS, CDR2 YFSETQ. CDR3 amino acids: CASSLAGVYNQPQHF. CDR3 nucleotide sequence: TGCGCCAGCAGCTTGGCCGGGGTCTACAATCAGCCCCAGCATTTT.

The rearrangement uses TRBV19 and TRBJ1-4; tentative D call: TRBD1 (5 bases). Trimming pared 6 bases from V and 0 bases from J, leaving 17 bases between. This CDR3 has 17 amino acids. Per germline, CDR1 LNHDA and CDR2 SQIVND (reference sequence). CDR3 protein: CASRDYDSPATNEKLFF. Written as DNA, the CDR3 is TGTGCCAGTAGGGATTACGACAGCCCTGCAACTAATGAAAAACTGTTTTTT. Using reference TRBV19 and TRBJ1-4 for the parts outside the CDR3, the full variable domain is DGGITQSPKYLFRKEGQNVTLSCEQNLNHDAMYWYRQDPGQGLRLIYYSQIVNDFQKGDIAEGYSVSREKKESFPLTVTSAQKNPTAFYLCASRDYDSPATNEKLFFGSGTQLSVL.

This chain uses TRBV5-1 with TRBJ1-2, with 10 positions matching TRBD1. CDR1 is SGHRS and CDR2 is YFSETQ in the germline V gene. CDR3 length: 15 residues. After removal of 3 bases from V and 8 bases from J, the junction contained 10 bases not matched to a gene. CDR3 sequence reads: CASSWGDRGYGGYTF. CDR3 nucleotides: TGCGCCAGCAGCTGGGGGGACAGGGGTTATGGAGGCTACACCTTC.

The V gene is TRBV15, the J gene TRBJ1-6; D possibly corresponds to TRBD1 (6 bases). This CDR3 spans 13 amino acids. Looked up from germline, CDR1 is LNHNV and CDR2 is YYDKDF (reference sequence). The V and J ends lost 6 bases and 7 bases respectively, with 10 bases between them. The CDR3 DNA is TGTGCCACCAGAACAGGGATAAATTCACCCCTCCACTTT. Translating it yields CATRTGINSPLHF.

J is TRBJ2-7 and V is TRBV12-5; 9 bases fit TRBD2. The V gene's germline CDR1 is LGHNT and CDR2 FRNRAP. With V trimmed by 8 bases and J by 2 bases, 4 bases remained unmatched. The CDR3 is 13 residues long. The CDR3 nucleotides read TGTGCTAGTTCTGCGGGGGGGCCCTACGAGCAGTACTTC. The encoded protein is CASSAGGPYEQYF.

The rearrangement uses TRBV10-3 and TRBJ1-2; no reliable D call. Germline CDR1 is ENHRY and CDR2 is SYGVKD. V dropped 5 bases and J dropped 4 bases, with 14 bases sitting between them. The CDR3 sequence is 14 residues long. The CDR3 region has the DNA TGTGCCATCAGTTCAGGCCCTGAGGGCTATGGCTACACCTTC. It specifies CAISSGPEGYGYTF.

A word on this clone: Other DNA sequences within the sample encode an identical CDR3. This chain connects TRBV27 to TRBJ1-2; weak D call: TRBD1 (6 bases). The V gene's germline CDR1 is MNHEY and CDR2 SMNVEV (reference sequence). This CDR3 has 13 residues. Trimming shortened V by 2 bases and J by 4 bases, and 8 bases separated the two germline ends. The CDR3 bases are TGTGCCAGCAGTTTACAAGGGGGCTATGGCTACACCTTC. Protein sequence: CASSLQGGYGYTF.

V usage is TRBV7-9 and J usage is TRBJ2-7, with D possibly TRBD1 on 6 matching bases. CDR1 SEHNR and CDR2 FQNEAQ come from the germline V gene (reference sequence). The V and J ends lost 3 bases and 3 bases respectively, with 18 bases between them. The CDR3 consists of 16 residues. CDR3 protein: CASSFPQGISYYEQYF. The CDR3 region has the DNA TGTGCCAGCAGCTTCCCCCAGGGGATCTCTTACTACGAGCAGTACTTC.

The chain couples TRBV20-1 to TRBJ2-1; D perhaps matches TRBD2 (6 bases). Germline V gene sequence: CDR1 DFQATT, CDR2 SNEGSKA (reference sequence). The CDR3 runs to 11 residues. V lost 3 bases to trimming and J lost 10 bases, with 10 bases between them. Written as DNA, the CDR3 is TGCAGTGCTAGTCGTGCGGGAGAGCAGTTCTTC. Translation: CSASRAGEQFF.

The gene calls are TRBV9 and TRBJ2-3; tentatively, D is TRBD2 (6 bases). Per the germline V gene, CDR1 is SGDLS and CDR2 is YYNGEE. V was pared by 0 bases and J by 0 bases, with 14 bases between. There are 17 residues in the CDR3. The CDR3 sequence: CASSVAEAGASTDTQYF. The CDR3 DNA sequence: TGTGCCAGCAGCGTAGCCGAAGCGGGTGCAAGCACAGATACGCAGTATTTT.

V usage is TRBV11-2 and J usage is TRBJ2-5; the match to TRBD2 covers 10 bases. This CDR3 has 17 residues. After removal of 2 bases from V and 4 bases from J, the junction contained 10 bases not matched to a gene. Germline CDR1 reads SGHAT; CDR2 reads FQNNGV. The CDR3 nucleotides read TGTGCCAGCAGCTTATTTCTCAGCGGGGGGGCGGGAGAGACCCAGTACTTC. This translates into CASSLFLSGGAGETQYF.